The rows below give T cell receptor beta chains drawn from one sample of a study of cytomegalovirus exposure and HLA in healthy donors. Sequenced by immunoSEQ multiplex PCR; TCRdb stores in-frame clones only, minus some. Across some 89,000 clones, the top ten clones capture 3% to 4% of the sample. Sequencing used PBMCs. The receptors shown here come from a woman in her thirties in good health and CMV-seronegative. Each CDR3 is given with its conserved first and last residue. The D gene is left open where the match is weak.

j_call v_call d_call cdr3_nt cdr3_aa
TRBJ2-7 TRBV9 . TGTGCCAGCAGCGTAGCGACACAGTCCTACGAGCAGTACTTC CASSVATQSYEQYF
TRBJ2-4 TRBV5-1 . TGCGCCAGCAGCTTGTGGGGGGTGGACATTCAGTACTTC CASSLWGVDIQYF
TRBJ1-3 TRBV27 . TGTGCCAGCAGTTCCCGCTCTGGAAACACCATATATTTT CASSSRSGNTIYF
TRBJ2-7 TRBV27 TRBD2 TGTGCCAGCAGCCCCGAGCGGGGTTTGTCCTACGAGCAGTACTTC CASSPERGLSYEQYF
TRBJ2-7 TRBV9 TRBD1 TGTGCCAGCAGCGTAGCCCCCCTCCGGGACAGGGGCCACGAGCAGTACTTC CASSVAPLRDRGHEQYF
TRBJ1-5 TRBV6-1 . TGTGCCAGCAGGGCCCGGGGGGATTGGAATCAGCCCCAGCATTTT CASRARGDWNQPQHF
TRBJ1-6 TRBV6-5 . TGTGCCCACGCCAGCTCCTATAATTCACCCCTCCACTTT CAHASSYNSPLHF
TRBJ2-7 TRBV19 . TGTGCCAGCGGTAGGACAGCTCAAACCTACGAGCAGTACTTC CASGRTAQTYEQYF
TRBJ2-5 TRBV19 TRBD2 TGTGCCAGTAGTAATAGCGGGAGACGCGCGCTGGGGGAGACCCAGTACTTC CASSNSGRRALGETQYF
TRBJ1-4 TRBV19 . TGTGCCAGTAGTATAGGCCAGCTAGATAATGAAAAACTGTTTTTT CASSIGQLDNEKLFF
TRBJ2-1 TRBV6-1 . TGTGCCAGCAGTACTGAAAGGCCCCCGTCGGGTGAGCAGTTCTTC CASSTERPPSGEQFF
TRBJ1-6 TRBV7-3 . TGTGCCAGCAGCCGCGCGCGGGCGTATTCACCCCTCCACTTT CASSRARAYSPLHF
TRBJ2-7 TRBV7-9 TRBD2 TGTGCCAGCAGCTCACCGGGACTAGCGGGATCCTACGAGCAGTACTTC CASSSPGLAGSYEQYF
TRBJ2-1 TRBV27 TRBD2 TGTGCCAGCAGGCCCCCGAGCGGGAGGGCCTACAATGAGCAGTTCTTC CASRPPSGRAYNEQFF
TRBJ1-5 TRBV6-5 TRBD1 TGTGCCAGCGGAGGGGGCGACAATCAGCCCCAGCATTTT CASGGGDNQPQHF
TRBJ1-1 TRBV30 . TGTGCCTGGAGTGTCGGGGAGGACACTGAAGCTTTCTTT CAWSVGEDTEAFF
TRBJ1-5 TRBV7-2 . TGTGCCAGCAGCCGAGTTAATCAGCCCCAGCATTTT CASSRVNQPQHF
TRBJ2-1 TRBV2 TRBD2 TGTGCCAGCACCTCCTTGGGACTAGGGCTAGCGGATCTTGAGAGCTCCTACAATGAGCAGTTCTTC CASTSLGLGLADLESSYNEQFF
TRBJ2-1 TRBV18 . TGTGCCAGCTCACCACTGACGGGCTCCTACAATGAGCAGTTCTTC CASSPLTGSYNEQFF
TRBJ2-2 TRBV7-6 TRBD1 TGTGCCAGCAGCTCAGAAGGGGGCGCGAACACCGGGGAGCTGTTTTTT CASSSEGGANTGELFF
TRBJ1-1 TRBV4-1 . TGCGCCAGCAGCCAATATGGACTTCAGAACACTGAAGCTTTCTTT CASSQYGLQNTEAFF
TRBJ1-2 TRBV20-1 TRBD1 TGCAGTCTTCATGACAGGGGTGGCTACACCTTC CSLHDRGGYTF
TRBJ2-1 TRBV29-1 . TGCAGCGTTGACGAGGGACAACCCAATGAGCAGTTCTTC CSVDEGQPNEQFF
TRBJ2-1 TRBV9 . TGTGCCAGCAGCGTAGGCGGGGGCCCCAATGAGCAGTTCTTC CASSVGGGPNEQFF
TRBJ2-3 TRBV7-2 . TGTGCCAGCAGCTTAGAAGGCAGGGGGGGCACAGATACGCAGTATTTT CASSLEGRGGTDTQYF
TRBJ1-3 TRBV15 . TGTGCCACCAGCGGGTCGGTAAGACCTCCGTCGAGGGCCTCTGGAAACACCATATATTTT CATSGSVRPPSRASGNTIYF
TRBJ2-1 TRBV6-5 TRBD1 TGTGCCAGCAGTTATGGGACAGGGGGCTTACACAATGAGCAGTTCTTC CASSYGTGGLHNEQFF
TRBJ1-4 TRBV5-1 . TGCGCCAGCAGCTTGGATCCCGCAACTAATGAAAAACTGTTTTTT CASSLDPATNEKLFF
TRBJ1-1 TRBV10-3 TRBD1 TGTGCCATCAGTTTCGGACAGGGAGGCACTGAAGCTTTCTTT CAISFGQGGTEAFF
TRBJ2-7 TRBV4-2 . TGTGCCAGCAGCCAAGAGCACAGTGAAGCCTACGAGCAGTACTTC CASSQEHSEAYEQYF
TRBJ2-7 TRBV11-3 . TGTGCCAGCAGCATTGAGGGCCCGGGCGAGCAGTACTTC CASSIEGPGEQYF
TRBJ1-2 TRBV2 . TGTGCCAGCAGTGAAGAGAGGAACTATGGCTACACCTTC CASSEERNYGYTF
TRBJ1-1 TRBV19 . TGTGCCAGTAGTATCGGAGTGAACACTGAAGCTTTCTTT CASSIGVNTEAFF
TRBJ1-2 TRBV9 . TGTGCCAGCAGACGTGACGGAGCGGATGGCTACACCTTC CASRRDGADGYTF
TRBJ2-2 TRBV5-4 . TGTGCCAGCAGCTTGGGTGTTAGCGGTGACACCGGGGAGCTGTTTTTT CASSLGVSGDTGELFF
TRBJ1-1 TRBV9 . TGTGCCAGCAGCGTAGATGGGCAGCTAAACACTGAAGCTTTCTTT CASSVDGQLNTEAFF
TRBJ2-7 TRBV11-2 . TGTGCCAGCAGCTTAGATCCCGGGTACGAGCAGTACTTC CASSLDPGYEQYF
TRBJ1-4 TRBV10-3 TRBD1 TGTGCCATCAGTGGGGGACAGGGGAACGAAAAACTGTTTTTT CAISGGQGNEKLFF
TRBJ1-1 TRBV7-9 . TGTGCCAGCAGCTTAGTTCCAGGGAGGGTTTCTGAAGCTTTCTTT CASSLVPGRVSEAFF
TRBJ1-2 TRBV5-1 TRBD1 TGCGCCAGCAGCTTGTGGACAGGGGCTAACTATGGCTACACCTTC CASSLWTGANYGYTF
TRBJ1-5 TRBV28 . TGTGCCAGCAGGAAAAAGGGGCAGCCCCAGCATTTT CASRKKGQPQHF
TRBJ1-1 TRBV10-1 . TGCGCCAGCAGTCGACCAGGGGATGGTTTGAACACTGAAGCTTTCTTT CASSRPGDGLNTEAFF
TRBJ2-1 TRBV6-1 TRBD2 TGTGCCATTCCTAGCGGGTCTTACAATGAGCAGTTCTTC CAIPSGSYNEQFF
TRBJ2-3 TRBV28 . TGTGCCAGCAGGATGGCCCGCACAGATACGCAGTATTTT CASRMARTDTQYF
TRBJ2-5 TRBV4-1 TRBD2 TGCGCCAGCACGGGCTGGACTCGCGGGAGATGGGGGGAGACCCAGTACTTC CASTGWTRGRWGETQYF
TRBJ1-1 TRBV30 . TGTGCCTGGAGTAGCGGACCTATCCTTGAAGCTTTCTTT CAWSSGPILEAFF
TRBJ1-1 TRBV19 . TGTGCCAGTAGTACCTCAGGGGTGAGGGCTTTCTTT CASSTSGVRAFF
TRBJ2-1 TRBV27 TRBD2 TGTGCCAGCAGTACGGGACTAGCGGGAGTACCCCCAAACAATGAGCAGTTCTTC CASSTGLAGVPPNNEQFF
TRBJ1-1 TRBV28 TRBD1 TGTGCCAGCAGTACTAGGACAGGGAAAGCTTTCTTT CASSTRTGKAFF
TRBJ1-4 TRBV9 . TGTGCCAGCAGCGTAGGGTGGCAGGTTAATGAAAAACTGTTTTTT CASSVGWQVNEKLFF
TRBJ2-5 TRBV5-4 . TGTGCCAGCAGCTTGGAGCCGGGAGAGACCCAGTACTTC CASSLEPGETQYF
TRBJ2-7 TRBV9 . TGTGCCAGCAGCGTAGGGGGCAGGGGCTACGAGCAGTACTTC CASSVGGRGYEQYF
TRBJ1-1 TRBV29-1 . TGCAGCGTTGACGGAGGTTCTCAGGTGAACACTGAAGCTTTCTTT CSVDGGSQVNTEAFF
TRBJ1-2 TRBV5-6 . TGTGCCAGCAGCTTTACAGGGTCGAACTATGGCTACACCTTC CASSFTGSNYGYTF